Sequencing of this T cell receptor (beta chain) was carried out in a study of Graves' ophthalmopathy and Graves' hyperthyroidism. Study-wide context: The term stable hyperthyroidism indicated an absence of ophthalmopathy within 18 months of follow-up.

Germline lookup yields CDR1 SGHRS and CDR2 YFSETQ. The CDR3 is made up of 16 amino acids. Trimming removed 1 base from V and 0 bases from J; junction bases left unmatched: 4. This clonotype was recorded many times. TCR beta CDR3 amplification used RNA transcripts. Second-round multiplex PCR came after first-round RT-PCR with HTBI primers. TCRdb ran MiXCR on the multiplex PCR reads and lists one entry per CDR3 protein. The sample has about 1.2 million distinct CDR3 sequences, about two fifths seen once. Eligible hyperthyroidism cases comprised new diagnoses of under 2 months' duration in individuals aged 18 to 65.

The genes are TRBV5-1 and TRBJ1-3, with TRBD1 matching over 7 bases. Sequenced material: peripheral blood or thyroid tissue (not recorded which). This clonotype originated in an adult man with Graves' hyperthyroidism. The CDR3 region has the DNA TGCGCCAGCAGCTTGAGAGGACAGGACTCTGGAAACACCATATATTTT. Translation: CASSLRGQDSGNTIYF.